This T cell receptor (beta chain) was recovered during a study of cytomegalovirus exposure and HLA in healthy donors. Whole-study findings and limits: A list of approximately 160 TCR beta chains associated with cytomegalovirus was given.

Measured with immunoSEQ multiplex PCR; TCRdb has only the in-frame clones, and not every one. In the table there are about 250,000 clones, roughly 84% of which are singletons. CDR3 length: 15 amino acids. Germline assignment: CDR1 KGHSH and CDR2 LQKENI. Losses at the gene ends were 4 bases for V and 9 bases for J; bases not matched to a gene: 9. About this clone itself: Its antigen remains unknown.

The V call is TRBV18, the J call TRBJ2-2; TRBD1 aligns across 9 bases. The sequenced sample was PBMCs. This TCR derives from a man between 18 and 29 years old in good health and CMV-seropositive. The CDR3 here is CASSRPGTGSWELFF. For the CDR3, the DNA is TGTGCCAGCTCACGCCCCGGGACAGGGTCTTGGGAGCTGTTTTTT. The full variable domain, its missing parts supplied by reference TRBV18 and TRBJ2-2, is NAGVMQNPRHLVRRRGQEARLRCSPMKGHSHVYWYRQLPEEGLKFMVYLQKENIIDESGMPKERFSAEFPKEGPSILRIQQVVRGDSAAYFCASSRPGTGSWELFFGEGSRLTVL.